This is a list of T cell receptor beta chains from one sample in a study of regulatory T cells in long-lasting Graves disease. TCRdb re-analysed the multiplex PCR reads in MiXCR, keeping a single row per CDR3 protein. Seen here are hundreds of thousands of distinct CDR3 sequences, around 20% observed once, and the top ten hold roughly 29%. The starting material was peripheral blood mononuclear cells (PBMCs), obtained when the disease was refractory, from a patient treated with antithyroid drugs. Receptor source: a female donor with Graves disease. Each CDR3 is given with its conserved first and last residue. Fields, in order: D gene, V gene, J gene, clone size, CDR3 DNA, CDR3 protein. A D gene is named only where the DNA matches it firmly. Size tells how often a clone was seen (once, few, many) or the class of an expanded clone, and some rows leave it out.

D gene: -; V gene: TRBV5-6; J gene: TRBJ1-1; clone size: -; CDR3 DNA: TGTGCCAGCAGAACCCAGGGGAACACTGAAGCTTTCTTT; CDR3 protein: CASRTQGNTEAFF
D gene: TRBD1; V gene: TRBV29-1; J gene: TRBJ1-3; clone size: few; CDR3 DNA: TGCAGCGTTTCCGACAGGGGAGGGGCTGGAAACACCATATATTTT; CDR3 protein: CSVSDRGGAGNTIYF
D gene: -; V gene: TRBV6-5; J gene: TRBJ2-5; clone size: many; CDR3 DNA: TGTGCCAGCAGTTACTCGGTCGGGGTTGAGACCCAGTACTTC; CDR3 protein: CASSYSVGVETQYF
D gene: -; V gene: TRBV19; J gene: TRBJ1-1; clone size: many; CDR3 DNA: TGTGCCAGTAGTGATTCACAAAACACTGAAGCTTTCTTT; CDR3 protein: CASSDSQNTEAFF
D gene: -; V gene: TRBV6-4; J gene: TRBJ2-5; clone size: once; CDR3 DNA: TGTGCCGCCTCGGGACAAAATTTCCAAGAGACCCAGTACTTC; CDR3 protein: CAASGQNFQETQYF
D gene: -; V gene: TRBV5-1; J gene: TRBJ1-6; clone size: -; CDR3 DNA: TGCGCCAGCAGCTTGACCCCCCCCGGGCAGGGGAATTCACCCCTCCACTTT; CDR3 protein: CASSLTPPGQGNSPLHF
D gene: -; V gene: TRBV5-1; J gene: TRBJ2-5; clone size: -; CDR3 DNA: TGCGCCAGCAGCTCACTCGGACAGAGCGGAGAGACCCAGTACTTC; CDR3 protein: CASSSLGQSGETQYF
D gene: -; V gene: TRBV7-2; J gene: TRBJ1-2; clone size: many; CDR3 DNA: TGTGCCAGCAGCCCGGAGGGGGGGTATGGCTACACCTTC; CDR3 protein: CASSPEGGYGYTF
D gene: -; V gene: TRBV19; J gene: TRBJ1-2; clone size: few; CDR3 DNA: TGTGCCAGTAGTATTCCTGGCAGGCGCTATGGCTACACCTTC; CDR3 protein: CASSIPGRRYGYTF
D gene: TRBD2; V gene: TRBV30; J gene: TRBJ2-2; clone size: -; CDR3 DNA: TGTGCCTGGAGGCTAGCGGGGCATAACACCGGGGAGCTGTTTTTT; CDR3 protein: CAWRLAGHNTGELFF
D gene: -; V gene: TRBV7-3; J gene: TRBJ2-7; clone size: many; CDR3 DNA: TGTGCCAGCAGCAACTACGACAGTGATACCTACGAGCAGTACTTC; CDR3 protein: CASSNYDSDTYEQYF
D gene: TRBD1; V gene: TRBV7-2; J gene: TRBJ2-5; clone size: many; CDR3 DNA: TGTGCCAGCAGCTTAGAGGACAGGCGAGAGACCCAGTACTTC; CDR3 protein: CASSLEDRRETQYF
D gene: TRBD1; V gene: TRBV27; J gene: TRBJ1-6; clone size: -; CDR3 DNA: TGTGCCAGCAGTTTAATCAGGACAGGGTGGGGTATGGATAATTCACCCCTCCACTTT; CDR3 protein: CASSLIRTGWGMDNSPLHF
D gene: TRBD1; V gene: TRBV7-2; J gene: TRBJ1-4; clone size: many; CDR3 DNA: TGTGCCAGCAGCTTAGTTTACAGGGGAACATTCGCTACTACTAATGAAAAACTGTTTTTT; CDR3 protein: CASSLVYRGTFATTNEKLFF
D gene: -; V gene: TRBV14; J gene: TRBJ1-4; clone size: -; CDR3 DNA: TGTGCCAGCAGCCCCATCGGCAGGGGTGGTGAAAAACTGTTTTTT; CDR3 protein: CASSPIGRGGEKLFF
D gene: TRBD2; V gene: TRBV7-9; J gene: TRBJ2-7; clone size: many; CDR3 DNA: TGTGCCAGCAGCTTCCTAGCGGGAGGGCTGGACGAGCAGTACTTC; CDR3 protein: CASSFLAGGLDEQYF
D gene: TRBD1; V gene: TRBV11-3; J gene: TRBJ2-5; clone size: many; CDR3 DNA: TGTGCCAGCAGCTCAGGACAGGGGGACCAAGAGACCCAGTACTTC; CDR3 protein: CASSSGQGDQETQYF
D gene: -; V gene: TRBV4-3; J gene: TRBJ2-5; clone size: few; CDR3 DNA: TGCGCCAGCAGCCAAATGGTAGGAAACCAAGAGACCCAGTACTTC; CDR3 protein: CASSQMVGNQETQYF
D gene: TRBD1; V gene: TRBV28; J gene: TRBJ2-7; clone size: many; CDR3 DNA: TGTGCCGTCGAGGGAGGGACAGGGATTCTCTACGAGCAGTACTTC; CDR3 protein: CAVEGGTGILYEQYF
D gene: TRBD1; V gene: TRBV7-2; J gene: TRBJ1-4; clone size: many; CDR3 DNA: TGTGCCAGCAGCGACGCAGACAGGGGGGGTCCCAAACTGTTTTTT; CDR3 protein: CASSDADRGGPKLFF
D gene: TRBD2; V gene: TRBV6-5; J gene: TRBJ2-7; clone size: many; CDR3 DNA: TGTGCCAGCAGTTACTCGAGGATAGCGGGAGTCCTACACTACGAGCAGTACTTC; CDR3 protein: CASSYSRIAGVLHYEQYF
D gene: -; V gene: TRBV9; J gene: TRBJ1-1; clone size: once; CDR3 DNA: TGTGCCAGCAGCACGGGGGACTGGAGAAACACTGAAGCTTTCTTT; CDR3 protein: CASSTGDWRNTEAFF
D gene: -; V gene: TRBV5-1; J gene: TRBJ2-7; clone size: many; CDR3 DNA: TGCGCCAGCAGGAATACAGGTTCCTACGAGCAGTACTTC; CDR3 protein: CASRNTGSYEQYF